The 22 T cell receptor beta chains below all came from one sample that was sequenced in a study of blood T cells in healthy people across ages. Combining a sample-barcoded 5' primer with a J-beta primer mix, a second PCR ran for about 7 to 11 cycles. TCRdb reprocessed the 5' RACE reads via MiXCR and lists one record per CDR3 protein. The sample has almost 1 million distinct CDR3 sequences; just over 50% are singletons. The sequencing input was blood. The origin of the receptors is a woman aged 55 to 70 in good health.

The chain carries TRBV5-6 and TRBJ1-1; D is unresolved. Germline V gene sequence: CDR1 SGHDT, CDR2 YYEEEE. The V and J ends lost 1 base and 11 bases respectively, with 12 bases between them. CDR3 size: 12 residues. The CDR3 coding sequence is TGTGCCAGCAGCTTGTTAGATTATGAGGCTTTCTTT. Translated: CASSLLDYEAFF.

The CDR3 sequence is CASSLAWAYEQYF. Written as DNA, the CDR3 is TGTGCCAGCAGCTTGGCCTGGGCCTACGAGCAGTACTTC. This rearrangement joins TRBV7-2 to TRBJ2-7; D remains ambiguous. Per the germline V gene, CDR1 is SGHTA and CDR2 is FQGNSA. This CDR3 spans 13 amino acids. V lost 3 bases, J lost 2 bases, and 8 bases lay in between.

This clonotype was recorded at least ten times. This chain joins TRBV4-3 and TRBJ2-6, with D uncertain. The CDR3 consists of 15 residues. Trimming stripped 1 base from V and 0 bases from J, with 4 bases between. CDR1 LGHNA and CDR2 YSLEER come from the germline V gene. CDR3 sequence reads: CASSQGRSGANVLTF. The CDR3 nucleotides read TGCGCCAGCAGCCAAGGCCGCTCTGGGGCCAACGTCCTGACTTTC.

CDR3 DNA: TGTGCCAGTACCCGACTAGCGGGCAGATTAGGTACGCAGTATTTT. Translating it yields CASTRLAGRLGTQYF. The chain couples TRBV6-2 or TRBV6-3 to TRBJ2-3; 10 nucleotides match TRBD2. V lost 9 bases to trimming and J lost 8 bases; unmatched junction nucleotides: 14. This CDR3 is 15 amino acids long. Per the germline V gene, CDR1 is MNHEY and CDR2 is SVGEGT.

Points on this clonotype: One junction end disagrees with the germline gene, perhaps due to a read error. V and J are TRBV10-3 and TRBJ2-1; the match to TRBD2 covers 14 bases. Germline CDR1 is ENHRY and CDR2 is SYGVKD. The CDR3 has 17 amino acids. CDR3 DNA sequence: TGCGCCATCAGTGTGGGGACTAGCGGGAGTACAGACAATGAGCAGTTCTTC. This encodes CAISVGTSGSTDNEQFF.

The J gene is TRBJ2-1, the V gene TRBV6-2 or TRBV6-3; TRBD2 agrees at 7 bases. Unmatched junction bases numbered 8, after V lost 5 bases and J lost 4 bases. This CDR3 spans 15 amino acids. Per the germline V gene, CDR1 is MNHEY and CDR2 is SVGEGT. Here the CDR3 reads CASSSSGYNYNEQFF. CDR3 sequence (DNA): TGTGCCAGCAGTAGTAGCGGGTATAATTACAATGAGCAGTTCTTC.

The J gene is TRBJ2-5, the V gene TRBV20-1, with D hard to call. In germline, CDR1 is DFQATT, CDR2 SNEGSKA (reference sequence). V was trimmed by 3 bases and J by 11 bases, leaving 13 bases between them. The CDR3 runs 11 residues. The CDR3 nucleotides are TGCAGTGCTAGTATCCACGAGGAGCAGTACTTC. Its protein product is CSASIHEEQYF.

This chain links TRBV25-1 with TRBJ2-3, with D perhaps TRBD2 (6 bases). V was pared by 5 bases and J by 4 bases, with 19 bases between. Germline V gene data show CDR1 as MGHDK and CDR2 as SYGVNS. The length of the CDR3 is 16 residues. This chain's CDR3 is CASSRRFGGIADTQYF. CDR3 DNA sequence: TGTGCCAGCAGTCGAAGGTTCGGGGGAATAGCAGATACGCAGTATTTT.

This clonotype was found a few times. The J gene is TRBJ2-1, the V gene TRBV4-1, with a tentative D call TRBD1 (5 bases). From germline, CDR1 is MGHRA and CDR2 YSYEKL. V was cut by 4 bases and J by 8 bases, with 18 bases left in between. The CDR3 covers 15 residues. The CDR3 spells CASSRERGGVDEQFF. Written as DNA, the CDR3 is TGCGCCAGCAGCCGCGAAAGGGGTGGGGTGGATGAGCAGTTCTTC.

The chain couples TRBV14 to TRBJ1-4; D is uncertain. CDR1 SGHDN and CDR2 FVKESK come from the germline V gene. V lost 0 bases to trimming and J lost 1 base, with 9 bases between them. The CDR3 length is 16 residues. CDR3 region: CASSQDYRGTNEKLFF. The CDR3 nucleotides are TGTGCCAGCAGCCAAGATTATCGGGGAACTAATGAAAAACTGTTTTTT.

This sequence joins TRBV9 and TRBJ1-2, with D unresolved. This CDR3 is built from 14 residues. CDR1 is SGDLS and CDR2 is YYNGEE in the germline V gene. V shed 1 base and J shed 5 bases, with 12 bases lying between them. Here the CDR3 DNA reads TGTGCCAGCAGCGTATCGAGAGCAACATATGGCTACACCTTC. Protein product: CASSVSRATYGYTF.

The genes are TRBV12-3 or TRBV12-4 and TRBJ2-7; the match to TRBD2 covers 11 bases. This CDR3 is 15 amino acids long. V dropped 6 bases and J dropped 6; count of bases not matched to a gene: 10. The CDR3 DNA is TGTGCCAGCAGCCATTCTACTAGCGGGAGACGCGAGCAGTACTTC. This sequence encodes CASSHSTSGRREQYF.

CDR3 amino acids: CASRREQGGAHEQYF. CDR3 nucleotide sequence: TGTGCCAGCAGAAGGGAACAGGGTGGGGCCCACGAGCAGTACTTC. The chain links TRBV2 to TRBJ2-5, with a tentative D call TRBD1 (6 bases). Matching the DNA end better, TRBJ2-7 makes the J call doubtful. Germline CDR1 is SNHLY and CDR2 is FYNNEI. CDR3 length: 15 residues.

The chain links TRBV9 to TRBJ1-2; no firm D call. V dropped 0 bases and J dropped 8 bases, with 11 bases sitting between them. CDR1 is SGDLS and CDR2 is YYNGEE in the germline V gene. CDR3 size: 13 residues. The DNA of the CDR3 is TGTGCCAGCAGCGTAGCCCAGGACTTGGGCTACACCTTC. This gives the protein CASSVAQDLGYTF.

As concerns this clonotype: At one of its ends the junction is not consistent with the germline gene, which may arise from a read error. In nucleotides, the CDR3 is TGTGCCAGCAGCTACGACAGGGTCCGTGGCTGCACCTTC. Translated, it gives CASSYDRVRGCTF. The rearrangement joins TRBV7-9 to TRBJ1-2; 7 bases are a match to TRBD1. Germline V gene lookup returns CDR1 SEHNR and CDR2 FQNEAQ (reference sequence). This CDR3 contains 13 residues. Full variable domain (missing parts from reference TRBV7-9 and TRBJ1-2): DTGVSQNPRHKITKRGQNVTFRCDPISEHNRLYWYRQTLGQGPEFLTYFQNEAQLEKSRLLSDRFSAERPKGSFSTLEIQRTEQGDSAMYLCASSYDRVRGCTFGSGTRLTVV.

V usage is TRBV7-2 and J usage is TRBJ2-3; TRBD1 matches 10 bases. CDR1 and CDR2 (germline): SGHTA, FQGNSA. Trimming cost V 5 bases and J 10 bases; bases outside gene matches: 3. CDR3 length equals 12 residues. The CDR3 DNA is TGTGCCAGCAGCCTCGGGACAGGGGCGCAGTATTTT. This translates into CASSLGTGAQYF.

This clonotype was counted only a few times. The CDR3 nucleotides read TGCGCCAGCAGCCAAGAGGGCGGGAGTAGGAACACTGAAGCTTTCTTT. Encoded protein: CASSQEGGSRNTEAFF. This chain connects TRBV4-3 to TRBJ1-1; D is unresolved. Germline assignment: CDR1 LGHNA and CDR2 YSLEER. V dropped 0 bases and J dropped 1 base, with 12 bases sitting between them. CDR3 length: 16 residues.

The CDR3 region is CDLEGREDRRRQETQYF. The CDR3 DNA is TGCGACCTAGAGGGGCGGGAGGACCGACGGAGACAAGAGACCCAGTACTTC. The chain has TRBV20-1 and TRBJ2-5, with 8 nucleotides matching TRBD2. In germline, CDR1 is DFQATT, CDR2 SNEGSKA (reference sequence). The CDR3 is 17 residues long.

V and J are TRBV5-1 and TRBJ1-1; no reliable D call. CDR1 SGHRS and CDR2 YFSETQ come from the germline V gene. This CDR3 has 14 amino acids. V lost 5 bases to trimming and J lost 1 base, with 12 bases between them. The CDR3 reads CASRLYSENTEAFF. In nucleotides, the CDR3 is TGCGCCAGCAGGTTATACAGTGAGAACACTGAAGCTTTCTTT.

This clonotype occurred a few times. The J gene is TRBJ2-7, the V gene TRBV7-6; D may be TRBD2 (6 bases). Germline V gives CDR1 SGHVS, CDR2 FNYEAQ. The V end lost 3 bases, the J end lost 3 bases, and 12 bases lay between the germline ends. CDR3 length equals 14 residues. The CDR3 region is CASSFQEGNYEQYF. The CDR3 nucleotides are TGTGCCAGCAGCTTCCAGGAGGGGAACTACGAGCAGTACTTC.

This chain joins TRBV28 and TRBJ2-1; tentatively, D is TRBD2 (6 bases). This CDR3 is built from 11 residues. V lost 2 bases to trimming and J lost 14 bases, with 10 bases between them. CDR1 is MDHEN, CDR2 SYDVKM, per germline. CDR3 nucleotides: TGTGCCAGCAGTTTAGGTGGAGGGGAGTTCTTC. It specifies CASSLGGGEFF.

The chain couples TRBV7-2 to TRBJ1-4, with unresolved D. V lost 5 bases, J lost 4 bases, and 8 bases lay in between. Germline V lookup: CDR1 SGHTA, CDR2 FQGNSA. The CDR3 sequence is 13 residues long. CDR3 sequence (DNA): TGTGCCAGCAGCGGCGGGCTTAATGAAAAACTGTTTTTT. This translates into CASSGGLNEKLFF.